A single sample is the source of the 3 T cell receptor beta chains below, sequenced in a study of shared clonotypes between healthy human individuals. TCRdb's copy holds only in-frame clones and misses some; the assay was immunoSEQ multiplex PCR. Of approximately 1,500,000 clones in the sample, 95% to 99% were seen once. Sequences were obtained from naive CD4+ T cells sorted from blood. Subset defined: CD45RA+ positively selected. The receptors stem from a young man in good health.

The genes are TRBV18 and TRBJ1-2; 7 positions match TRBD1. Germline CDR1 reads KGHSH; CDR2 reads LQKENI. CDR3 size: 13 residues. The junction had 5 bases not matched to a gene; V was cut back by 4 bases and J by 6 bases. The CDR3 protein is CASSLTGANGYTF. CDR3 DNA: TGTGCCAGCTCACTCACAGGGGCAAATGGCTACACCTTC.

The chain carries TRBV27 and TRBJ2-7; 8 nucleotides agree with TRBD2. The CDR3 sequence is 15 residues long. V shed 8 bases, J shed 1 base, and the junction held 10 bases outside the gene matches. Per germline, CDR1 MNHEY and CDR2 SMNVEV (reference sequence). The CDR3 here is CASLPRGGSSYEQYF. The CDR3, as DNA: TGTGCCAGCCTCCCACGGGGGGGCAGTTCCTACGAGCAGTACTTC.

This chain connects TRBV5-5 to TRBJ2-1, with D unclear. The germline V and J ends were trimmed by 4 bases and 6 bases, with 17 bases remaining between them. This CDR3 spans 15 amino acids. Germline values: CDR1 SGHKS, CDR2 YYEKEE (reference sequence). The DNA for the CDR3 is TGTGCCAGCAGCATGGACCCTCTTCGGCCCAATGAGCAGTTCTTC. Amino acids: CASSMDPLRPNEQFF.